The rows below give T cell receptor beta chains drawn from one sample of a study of cytomegalovirus exposure and HLA in healthy donors. Profiled with immunoSEQ multiplex PCR; TCRdb holds only in-frame clones, not every one. The sample holds about 160,000 clones; more than 60% are singletons and the top ten take around 13%. Sequenced: PBMCs. These receptors were obtained from a man between 35 and 55 years old in good health and CMV-seropositive. Each CDR3 is given with its conserved first and last residue. A D gene is named only where the DNA matches it firmly. Size is omitted from some rows. Given values are once, few, many or a class for expanded clones.

V gene: TRBV19; CDR3 length: 16; J gene: TRBJ2-1; D gene: TRBD2; clone size: .; CDR3 DNA: TGTGCCAGTAGTATCCCGGGACTAGAGGCCTACAATGAGCAGTTCTTC; CDR3 protein: CASSIPGLEAYNEQFF
V gene: TRBV5-1; CDR3 length: 15; J gene: TRBJ2-7; D gene: TRBD1; clone size: .; CDR3 DNA: TGCGCCAGCTCCCCGACAGGGCTTGTTTCCTACGAGCAGTACTTC; CDR3 protein: CASSPTGLVSYEQYF
V gene: TRBV10-1; CDR3 length: 17; J gene: TRBJ2-1; D gene: TRBD2; clone size: .; CDR3 DNA: TGCGCCAGCAGTGAGTCCGAGGGAGGGCCTCATCGGAATGAGCAGTTCTTC; CDR3 protein: CASSESEGGPHRNEQFF
V gene: TRBV7-6; CDR3 length: 15; J gene: TRBJ1-3; D gene: TRBD1; clone size: medium-sized; CDR3 DNA: TGTGCCAGCAGCTTTGACAGGGGGCCTGGAAACACCATATATTTT; CDR3 protein: CASSFDRGPGNTIYF
V gene: TRBV18; CDR3 length: 15; J gene: TRBJ2-5; D gene: TRBD1; clone size: once; CDR3 DNA: TGTGCCAGCTCATCGGAACAGGGGTACCAAGAGACCCAGTACTTC; CDR3 protein: CASSSEQGYQETQYF
V gene: TRBV10-2; CDR3 length: 16; J gene: TRBJ2-1; D gene: TRBD2; clone size: .; CDR3 DNA: TGCGCCAGCAGTGAATGGCCAGCGGGGTCCTACAATGAGCAGTTCTTC; CDR3 protein: CASSEWPAGSYNEQFF
V gene: TRBV19; CDR3 length: 14; J gene: TRBJ2-7; D gene: .; clone size: .; CDR3 DNA: TGTGCCAGTAGTATCGTGGGGGCTATCGACGAGCAGTACTTC; CDR3 protein: CASSIVGAIDEQYF
V gene: TRBV7-9; CDR3 length: 19; J gene: TRBJ2-1; D gene: TRBD2; clone size: .; CDR3 DNA: TGTTCCAGCAGCTTAGTCGGGCTAGCGGGGTCCGTTCTTGGCAATGAGCAGTTCTTC; CDR3 protein: CSSSLVGLAGSVLGNEQFF
V gene: TRBV6-1; CDR3 length: 15; J gene: TRBJ1-1; D gene: TRBD1; clone size: .; CDR3 DNA: TGTGCCAGCAGGACCGGGACAGCTGTGAACACTGAAGCTTTCTTT; CDR3 protein: CASRTGTAVNTEAFF
V gene: TRBV19; CDR3 length: 12; J gene: TRBJ1-1; D gene: TRBD1; clone size: .; CDR3 DNA: TGTGCCAGTAGGAACAGGGGATCTGAAGCTTTCTTT; CDR3 protein: CASRNRGSEAFF
V gene: TRBV7-3; CDR3 length: 12; J gene: TRBJ1-2; D gene: .; clone size: .; CDR3 DNA: TGTGCCAGCAGCGGCCACACCTATGGCTACACCTTC; CDR3 protein: CASSGHTYGYTF
V gene: TRBV19; CDR3 length: 12; J gene: TRBJ1-1; D gene: .; clone size: .; CDR3 DNA: TGTGCCAGTAGTATCGAGTACACTGAAGCTTTCTTT; CDR3 protein: CASSIEYTEAFF
V gene: TRBV5-4; CDR3 length: 13; J gene: TRBJ2-2; D gene: TRBD1; clone size: .; CDR3 DNA: TGTGCCAGCAGCTTGGCACAGGGGCGGGAGCTGTTTTTT; CDR3 protein: CASSLAQGRELFF
V gene: TRBV5-1; CDR3 length: 12; J gene: TRBJ2-5; D gene: .; clone size: .; CDR3 DNA: TGCGCCAGTAGAGGGAGCGGGGAGACCCAGTACTTC; CDR3 protein: CASRGSGETQYF
V gene: TRBV28; CDR3 length: 15; J gene: TRBJ2-1; D gene: .; clone size: once; CDR3 DNA: TGTGCCAGCATGAAGGGGACAGCGGGTTACAATGAGCAGTTCTTC; CDR3 protein: CASMKGTAGYNEQFF
V gene: TRBV11-2; CDR3 length: 16; J gene: TRBJ2-1; D gene: TRBD2; clone size: once; CDR3 DNA: TGTGCCAGCAGCCTTCTCGGGACTAGTCCCTACAATGAGCAGTTCTTC; CDR3 protein: CASSLLGTSPYNEQFF
V gene: TRBV28; CDR3 length: 14; J gene: TRBJ1-2; D gene: .; clone size: .; CDR3 DNA: TGTGCCAGCAGTTGGGGGAGGGGCCTAGATGGCTACACCTTC; CDR3 protein: CASSWGRGLDGYTF
V gene: TRBV27; CDR3 length: 17; J gene: TRBJ2-2; D gene: .; clone size: .; CDR3 DNA: TGTGCCAGCACCTCCCTAAAAGGGCAGGGGAGAACCGGGGAGCTGTTTTTT; CDR3 protein: CASTSLKGQGRTGELFF
V gene: TRBV20-1; CDR3 length: 9; J gene: TRBJ1-1; D gene: .; clone size: .; CDR3 DNA: TGCAGTGCTAGACTGGAAGCTTTCTTT; CDR3 protein: CSARLEAFF
V gene: TRBV4-1; CDR3 length: 16; J gene: TRBJ2-1; D gene: TRBD2; clone size: .; CDR3 DNA: TGCGCCAGCAGCCAGCCCCCATCCGGGAGGGCAGGTGAGCAGTTCTTC; CDR3 protein: CASSQPPSGRAGEQFF
V gene: TRBV7-3; CDR3 length: 15; J gene: TRBJ2-1; D gene: TRBD2; clone size: .; CDR3 DNA: TGTGCCAGCAGCTTCTCGCTAGCGGATACCAATGAGCAGTTCTTC; CDR3 protein: CASSFSLADTNEQFF
V gene: TRBV7-9; CDR3 length: 14; J gene: TRBJ1-4; D gene: .; clone size: few; CDR3 DNA: TGTGCCAGCAGCTTAGACAGCCCTAATGAAAAACTGTTTTTT; CDR3 protein: CASSLDSPNEKLFF
V gene: TRBV5-1; CDR3 length: 14; J gene: TRBJ2-5; D gene: TRBD2; clone size: few; CDR3 DNA: TGCGCCAGCAGCTTAACTAGCGCGCAAGAGACCCAGTACTTC; CDR3 protein: CASSLTSAQETQYF
V gene: TRBV5-1; CDR3 length: 13; J gene: TRBJ1-2; D gene: .; clone size: once; CDR3 DNA: TGCGCCAGCAGCTTCTCCCGGGACTATGGCTACACCTTC; CDR3 protein: CASSFSRDYGYTF
V gene: TRBV7-9; CDR3 length: 14; J gene: TRBJ2-1; D gene: .; clone size: .; CDR3 DNA: TGTGCCAGCAGCTTACACGTGGCCAGCAATGAGCAGTTCTTC; CDR3 protein: CASSLHVASNEQFF
V gene: TRBV15; CDR3 length: 16; J gene: TRBJ1-5; D gene: TRBD1; clone size: .; CDR3 DNA: TGTGCCACCAGCAGAGGTCGGGCGACAGGGCATCAGCCCCAGCATTTT; CDR3 protein: CATSRGRATGHQPQHF
V gene: TRBV12-5; CDR3 length: 15; J gene: TRBJ2-1; D gene: .; clone size: .; CDR3 DNA: TGTGCTAGTGGTTTTTCGCAGGTTGAGGGTCATGAGCAGTTCTTC; CDR3 protein: CASGFSQVEGHEQFF
V gene: TRBV2; CDR3 length: 19; J gene: TRBJ2-3; D gene: TRBD2; clone size: .; CDR3 DNA: TGTGCCAGCACCGTTACAGGGGGACTAGCGGGAGTAAGCACAGATACGCAGTATTTT; CDR3 protein: CASTVTGGLAGVSTDTQYF
V gene: TRBV7-9; CDR3 length: 13; J gene: TRBJ1-2; D gene: .; clone size: .; CDR3 DNA: TGTGCCAGCCTCATGACAGGAATAATCGGCTACACCTTC; CDR3 protein: CASLMTGIIGYTF
V gene: TRBV19; CDR3 length: 15; J gene: TRBJ1-4; D gene: TRBD1; clone size: .; CDR3 DNA: TGTGCCAGTAGTAACTCAGGGGGCGTTTATGAAAAACTGTTTTTT; CDR3 protein: CASSNSGGVYEKLFF
V gene: TRBV5-1; CDR3 length: 20; J gene: TRBJ2-1; D gene: .; clone size: .; CDR3 DNA: TGCGCCAGCAGCTTGGCCTCGGGGCAGGGGCCTACCAGCTCCTACAATGAGCAGTTCTTC; CDR3 protein: CASSLASGQGPTSSYNEQFF
V gene: TRBV18; CDR3 length: 12; J gene: TRBJ2-5; D gene: .; clone size: .; CDR3 DNA: TGTGCCAGCTCACCATCGGGGGAGACCCAGTACTTC; CDR3 protein: CASSPSGETQYF
V gene: TRBV29-1; CDR3 length: 16; J gene: TRBJ1-2; D gene: .; clone size: few; CDR3 DNA: TGCAGCGTTGGAGAGGGGACATCGACATCCCTCTATGGCTACACCTTC; CDR3 protein: CSVGEGTSTSLYGYTF
V gene: TRBV7-8; CDR3 length: 13; J gene: TRBJ2-1; D gene: TRBD2; clone size: .; CDR3 DNA: TGTGCCAGCGGGGGACTAGCGAGCAATGAGCAGTTCTTC; CDR3 protein: CASGGLASNEQFF
V gene: TRBV10-3; CDR3 length: 15; J gene: TRBJ1-4; D gene: .; clone size: .; CDR3 DNA: TGTGCCATCAGTGAGTCTACGGCAGGGGACGAAAAACTGTTTTTT; CDR3 protein: CAISESTAGDEKLFF
V gene: TRBV7-8; CDR3 length: 17; J gene: TRBJ2-7; D gene: TRBD1; clone size: .; CDR3 DNA: TGTGCCAGCAGCTCAGGACAGGGGGTCCGGACCATCTACGAGCAGTACTTC; CDR3 protein: CASSSGQGVRTIYEQYF
V gene: TRBV12-5; CDR3 length: 15; J gene: TRBJ2-2; D gene: .; clone size: .; CDR3 DNA: TGTGCTAGTGACCTATCGACAGAATACACCGGGGAGCTGTTTTTT; CDR3 protein: CASDLSTEYTGELFF
V gene: TRBV28; CDR3 length: 14; J gene: TRBJ1-1; D gene: TRBD1; clone size: .; CDR3 DNA: TGTGCCAGCAGTTTATACGGACAGGGCACTGAAGCTTTCTTT; CDR3 protein: CASSLYGQGTEAFF
V gene: TRBV2; CDR3 length: 15; J gene: TRBJ1-5; D gene: .; clone size: .; CDR3 DNA: TGTGCCAGCTCGCAGGGGTTAGGGGGCAATCAGCCCCAGCATTTT; CDR3 protein: CASSQGLGGNQPQHF
V gene: TRBV9; CDR3 length: 16; J gene: TRBJ2-6; D gene: .; clone size: .; CDR3 DNA: TGTGCCAGCAGCGTAGGAGGAGGGCCTGGGGCCAACGGCCTGACTTTC; CDR3 protein: CASSVGGGPGANGLTF
V gene: TRBV7-2; CDR3 length: 16; J gene: TRBJ2-7; D gene: .; clone size: .; CDR3 DNA: TGTGCCAGCAGCCAAAGGGGCGACAGGAGCTCCTACGAGCAGTACTTC; CDR3 protein: CASSQRGDRSSYEQYF
V gene: TRBV7-9; CDR3 length: 17; J gene: TRBJ1-4; D gene: TRBD1; clone size: .; CDR3 DNA: TGTGCCAGCAGCTTAGCCGGGACAGGGCTTTTATTTGAAAAACTGTTTTTT; CDR3 protein: CASSLAGTGLLFEKLFF
V gene: TRBV15; CDR3 length: 15; J gene: TRBJ2-5; D gene: .; clone size: .; CDR3 DNA: TGTGCCACCAGCAGGAACCGGAGGGCCGGAGAGACCCAGTACTTC; CDR3 protein: CATSRNRRAGETQYF
V gene: TRBV29-1; CDR3 length: 12; J gene: TRBJ1-1; D gene: TRBD1; clone size: .; CDR3 DNA: TGCAGCGTCGTCGGACAGGGGATCCAAGCTTTCTTT; CDR3 protein: CSVVGQGIQAFF
V gene: TRBV28; CDR3 length: 13; J gene: TRBJ1-2; D gene: .; clone size: once; CDR3 DNA: TGTGCCAGCAGGTTGCCCAGGGGCCGAGGCTACACCTTC; CDR3 protein: CASRLPRGRGYTF
V gene: TRBV9; CDR3 length: 15; J gene: TRBJ2-2; D gene: .; clone size: .; CDR3 DNA: TGTGCCAGCAGCGTAGGTCCCAGTGGTACCGGGGAGCTGTTTTTT; CDR3 protein: CASSVGPSGTGELFF
V gene: TRBV2; CDR3 length: 14; J gene: TRBJ2-7; D gene: TRBD2; clone size: .; CDR3 DNA: TGTGCCAGCAGCGGGGGGACCGGCATCTACGAGCAGTACTTC; CDR3 protein: CASSGGTGIYEQYF
V gene: TRBV20-1; CDR3 length: 11; J gene: TRBJ1-2; D gene: .; clone size: .; CDR3 DNA: TGCAGTGCTAGCAATAGCCTAATCTACACCTTC; CDR3 protein: CSASNSLIYTF
V gene: TRBV13; CDR3 length: 18; J gene: TRBJ2-1; D gene: TRBD1; clone size: .; CDR3 DNA: TGTGCCAGCAGTCCATCCCCCTACAGGGGCCTATCCTACAATGAGCAGTTCTTC; CDR3 protein: CASSPSPYRGLSYNEQFF